One and the same sample provided the 29 T cell receptor beta chains below, sequenced in a study of post-analysis software for immune sequencing data. Overall study findings and caveats: Relative to controls, patients had five TRBV segments at higher frequency, with TRBV5-6, TRBV5-1 and TRBV20-1 among these.

Sequencing libraries made from TCR beta cDNA carried unique molecular identifiers. A single record per CDR3 protein comes from TCRdb applying MiXCR to the PCR reads. The sample carries approximately 660,000 distinct CDR3 sequences, around 60% recorded once. These receptors lack a known antigen. The sample consisted of blood. The receptor source for this set is a girl aged 2-10 years with multiple sclerosis.

The chain employs TRBV30 and TRBJ2-3; 11 bases fit TRBD2. Trimming cost V 0 bases and J 0 bases; bases outside gene matches: 2. CDR1 GTSNPN and CDR2 SVGIG come from the germline V gene (reference sequence). CDR3 length: 16 amino acids. CDR3 nucleotides: TGTGCCTGGAGTGTGGGGACTAGCGGTAGCACAGATACGCAGTATTTT. This encodes CAWSVGTSGSTDTQYF. Full variable domain (remainder filled in from reference TRBV30 and TRBJ2-3): SQTIHQWPATLVQPVGSPLSLECTVEGTSNPNLYWYRQAAGRGLQLLFYSVGIGQISSEVPQNLSASRPQDRQFILSSKKLLLSDSGFYLCAWSVGTSGSTDTQYFGPGTRLTVL.

In this sample, this clonotype turned up a few times. This CDR3 reads CAISTGESEPQHF. The CDR3 bases are TGTGCCATCAGTACAGGGGAAAGTGAGCCCCAGCATTTT. V usage is TRBV10-3 and J usage is TRBJ1-5; 7 bases map to TRBD1. The CDR3 is 13 amino acids. V shed 5 bases, J shed 8 bases, and the junction held 6 bases outside the gene matches. The germline CDR1 and CDR2 sequences are ENHRY and SYGVKD.

The rearrangement uses TRBV29-1 and TRBJ2-2, with 7 nucleotides matching TRBD1. This CDR3 contains 14 residues. In germline, CDR1 is SQVTM, CDR2 ANQGSEA. V dropped 6 bases and J dropped 0; count of bases not matched to a gene: 4. DNA for the CDR3: TGCAGCGTGGCCGGGACAGCGAACACCGGGGAGCTGTTTTTT. Its protein product is CSVAGTANTGELFF.

The gene calls are TRBV29-1 and TRBJ2-1; TRBD2 matches 11 bases. V was clipped by 3 bases and J by 10 bases; unmatched bases: 11. Germline V gene data show CDR1 as SQVTM and CDR2 as ANQGSEA. The CDR3 sequence is 15 residues long. For the CDR3, the DNA is TGCAGCGTTGACCTAGCGGGAGGTTCCCGAGGGGAGCAGTTCTTC. Translated: CSVDLAGGSRGEQFF.

The V and J genes are TRBV24-1 and TRBJ2-1; 7 bases are a match to TRBD1. The V and J ends lost 3 bases and 5 bases, in that order; junction bases with no gene match: 9. This CDR3 contains 16 residues. Looked up from germline, CDR1 is KGHDR and CDR2 is SFDVKD. As DNA, the CDR3 is TGTGCCACCAGTGATCCGACTGGGACAGTCCACAATGAGCAGTTCTTC. Translating gives CATSDPTGTVHNEQFF.

This clonotype was seen more than once but under ten times. The rearrangement joins TRBV6-5 to TRBJ2-1; D uncertain. The CDR3 sequence is 14 residues long. Trimming removed 0 bases at V and 5 bases at J, with 8 bases between. Germline V gene data show CDR1 as MNHEY and CDR2 as SVGAGI. CDR3 in DNA: TGTGCCAGCAGTTACTCGTTTTTTAACAATGAGCAGTTCTTC. Translating gives CASSYSFFNNEQFF.

The chain joins TRBV3-1 to TRBJ2-5; 7 bases are shared with TRBD2. From germline, CDR1 is LGHDT and CDR2 YNNKEL (reference sequence). The trim removed 4 bases at V and 5 bases at J, leaving 7 bases unmatched. The CDR3 has 14 residues. CDR3 protein: CASSPPLAEETQYF. As DNA, the CDR3 is TGTGCCAGCAGCCCCCCCCTAGCGGAGGAGACCCAGTACTTC.

The gene calls are TRBV7-8 and TRBJ1-1, with D possibly being TRBD1 (5 bases). V shed 6 bases and J shed 7 bases, with 15 bases lying between them. The germline V gene has CDR1 SGHVS and CDR2 FQNEAQ. The CDR3 is 13 residues long. CDR3 residues: CASRPSFQGEAFF. CDR3 DNA sequence: TGTGCCAGCAGACCCTCCTTCCAGGGTGAAGCTTTCTTT.

In its sample, this clonotype was seen a few times. The V call is TRBV12-3 or TRBV12-4, the J call TRBJ2-5; D perhaps matches TRBD1 (6 bases). With 3 bases removed from V and 7 bases from J, the gap between germline ends came to 15 bases. CDR3 length equals 14 residues. The CDR3 region is CASSFRQGPGTQYF. The DNA of the CDR3 is TGTGCCAGCAGTTTTAGGCAGGGGCCAGGGACCCAGTACTTC.

Details on this clonotype: The junction differs from germline at one of its ends, possibly a read error. The chain is built from TRBV20-1 and TRBJ2-7; tentative D call: TRBD2 (5 bases). The CDR3 is made up of 11 amino acids. CDR1 is DFQATT and CDR2 is SNEGSKA in the germline V gene (reference sequence). The CDR3 protein is CSAGSSNEQYF. The CDR3 region has the DNA TGCAGTGCTGGGAGCTCCAACGAGCAGTACTTC.

The chain is built from TRBV6-6 and TRBJ1-1, with no clear D. Trimming cost V 2 bases and J 5 bases, with 12 bases left between them. Per the germline V gene, CDR1 is MNHNY and CDR2 is SVGAGI (reference sequence). The CDR3 contains 14 residues. The CDR3 sequence: CASSYDGVGTEAFF. In DNA form, the CDR3 reads TGTGCCAGCAGTTACGATGGGGTTGGGACTGAAGCTTTCTTT.

V usage is TRBV10-2 and J usage is TRBJ2-5; TRBD2 might be the D (6 bases). This CDR3 is built from 15 residues. CDR1 WSHSY and CDR2 SAAADI come from the germline V gene. V gave up 6 bases and J gave up 9 bases, with 23 bases separating them. The DNA of the CDR3 is TGCGCCAGCAGGGAGGAGAGGTCGGGGGAAGCGGCCCAGTACTTC. Its protein product is CASREERSGEAAQYF.

The V and J genes are TRBV12-3 or TRBV12-4 and TRBJ1-6; D is undetermined. There are 20 residues in the CDR3. The ends were cut back, 2 bases at V and 4 bases at J, with 24 bases in the middle. The CDR3 coding sequence is TGTGCCAGCAGTTTAATATCCCCCGGACTCTTTACTAGATATAATTCACCCCTCCACTTT. Amino acids: CASSLISPGLFTRYNSPLHF.

The chain combines TRBV7-2 with TRBJ2-5; TRBD2 agrees at 7 bases. V dropped 8 bases and J dropped 3; count of bases not matched to a gene: 9. CDR1 and CDR2 from the germline V gene are SGHTA and FQGNSA. The CDR3 is made up of 14 amino acids. Written as DNA, the CDR3 is TGTGCCAGCGGACGAACGGGGACTAAAGAGACCCAGTACTTC. Encoded protein: CASGRTGTKETQYF. Looking up the rest from reference TRBV7-2 and TRBJ2-5 gives the full variable domain: GAGVSQSPSNKVTEKGKDVELRCDPISGHTALYWYRQSLGQGLEFLIYFQGNSAPDKSGLPSDRFSAERTGGSVSTLTIQRTQQEDSAVYLCASGRTGTKETQYFGPGTRLLVL.

This rearrangement joins TRBV6-5 to TRBJ2-3; D perhaps matches TRBD1 (5 bases). The CDR3 has 14 residues. The V gene's germline CDR1 is MNHEY and CDR2 SVGAGI. Trimming stripped 2 bases from V and 3 bases from J, with 9 bases between. CDR3 sequence (DNA): TGTGCCAGCAGTTACGACAGCCCAACAGATACGCAGTATTTT. This sequence encodes CASSYDSPTDTQYF.

In this sample, this clonotype turned up a few times. The chain is built from TRBV5-1 and TRBJ2-7; unclear D gene. Germline values: CDR1 SGHRS, CDR2 YFSETQ. This CDR3 contains 12 residues. Trimming removed 4 bases at V and 0 bases at J, with 5 bases between. CDR3 loop: CASSPNSYEQYF. The CDR3 bases are TGCGCCAGCAGCCCTAACTCCTACGAGCAGTACTTC.

The CDR3 DNA follows: TGTGCCAGCAGCTTAAGACTAGCGGGACTCACAGATACGCAGTATTTT. Translation: CASSLRLAGLTDTQYF. J is TRBJ2-3 and V is TRBV7-2; 11 nucleotides match TRBD2. This CDR3 has 16 residues. Germline values: CDR1 SGHTA, CDR2 FQGNSA. Unmatched junction bases numbered 3, after V lost 2 bases and J lost 2 bases.

This sequence joins TRBV12-3 or TRBV12-4 and TRBJ2-1; 9 positions agree with TRBD1. CDR3 length equals 15 residues. V lost 5 bases and J lost 5; bases outside the gene matches: 7. DNA for the CDR3: TGTGCCAGCAGTCATGACAGGGGGTCGAACAATGAGCAGTTCTTC. Protein sequence: CASSHDRGSNNEQFF.

This clonotype was detected a few times. V is TRBV30 and J is TRBJ2-1, with 10 bases identical to TRBD2. The CDR3 totals 13 residues. Germline values: CDR1 GTSNPN, CDR2 SVGIG (reference sequence). V trimming: 2 bases; J trimming: 9 bases; junction bases outside the gene matches: 4. The CDR3 loop is CAWSSGRAAEQFF. Written as DNA, the CDR3 is TGTGCCTGGAGTAGCGGGAGGGCCGCTGAGCAGTTCTTC.

On this clonotype itself: A much larger clone is a single base away; this may be a read error. The V gene is TRBV5-1, the J gene TRBJ2-4; TRBD1 is a possible D gene (6 bases). The DNA end lines up better with TRBJ2-7; the J call may be wrong. The germline gives CDR1 SGHRS, CDR2 YFSETQ. There are 14 residues in the CDR3. CDR3 in amino acids: CASSWGQGFYEQYF. DNA of the CDR3: TGCGCCAGCAGCTGGGGGCAGGGATTCTACGAGCAGTACTTC.

This clonotype was detected once. The chain couples TRBV5-1 to TRBJ2-1; 9 bases agree with TRBD2. The CDR3 sequence is 13 residues long. The germline V gene has CDR1 SGHRS and CDR2 YFSETQ. V gave up 1 base and J gave up 11 bases; unmatched junction bases: 4. CDR3 in amino acids: CASSLTSGWQQFF. The CDR3, as DNA: TGCGCCAGCAGCTTGACTAGCGGGTGGCAGCAGTTCTTC.

This chain uses TRBV27 with TRBJ1-4; weak D call: TRBD1 (6 bases). The V gene's germline CDR1 is MNHEY and CDR2 SMNVEV (reference sequence). The length of the CDR3 is 14 residues. The V end was cut by 8 bases, the J end by 6 bases, with 16 bases between. Here the CDR3 DNA reads TGTGCCAGCTCAGAGTTTGGGGGCTATGAAAAACTGTTTTTT. Amino acids: CASSEFGGYEKLFF.

This chain connects TRBV6-6 to TRBJ2-6; D perhaps matches TRBD2 (6 bases). Trimming stripped 6 bases from V and 2 bases from J, with 8 bases between. The CDR3 covers 14 residues. The germline gives CDR1 MNHNY, CDR2 SVGAGI (reference sequence). This CDR3 reads CASRREAGANVLTF. CDR3 coding DNA: TGTGCCAGCAGGAGGGAGGCTGGGGCCAACGTCCTGACTTTC.

Turning to this clonotype: An end of the junction differs from the germline gene, which may be a read error. The chain uses TRBV7-2 and TRBJ2-3, with D unresolved. The V gene's germline CDR1 is SGHTA and CDR2 FQGNSA. This CDR3 comprises 15 residues. The CDR3 protein is CASSLAWPSTNTQYF. The DNA for the CDR3 is TGTGCCAGCAGCTTAGCGTGGCCGAGCACAAATACGCAGTATTTT.

The chain has TRBV6-5 and TRBJ2-1; 10 bases line up with TRBD2. J gave up 8 bases and V 0 bases, and 4 bases lay outside the gene matches. The CDR3 contains 15 residues. Germline lookup yields CDR1 MNHEY and CDR2 SVGAGI. The CDR3 bases are TGTGCCAGCAGTTACTCGGAGCGGGAGGGCCATGAGCAGTTCTTC. Its protein is CASSYSEREGHEQFF.

This clonotype was recorded at least ten times. The CDR3: CASSQDRGSYEQYF. In DNA, the CDR3 is TGCGCCAGCAGCCAAGATCGCGGCTCCTACGAGCAGTACTTC. J is TRBJ2-5 and V is TRBV4-1; no firm D call. The J call may be in error: the DNA end matches TRBJ2-7 better. The length of the CDR3 is 14 residues. From germline, CDR1 is MGHRA and CDR2 YSYEKL.

This rearrangement joins TRBV12-3 or TRBV12-4 to TRBJ2-3, with D unresolved. The CDR3 has 14 amino acids. V shed 7 bases and J shed 4 bases, with 15 bases lying between them. In nucleotides, the CDR3 is TGTGCCAGCATGACCTTACCCGGGTCAGATACGCAGTATTTT. Translated: CASMTLPGSDTQYF.

The chain joins TRBV12-3 or TRBV12-4 to TRBJ2-5, with 10 bases lining up with TRBD2. V lost 1 base and J lost 11; bases outside the gene matches: 16. This CDR3 contains 17 residues. The CDR3 DNA reads as TGTGCCAGCAGTTTAGGACCAGCGGGAGGGCCCTCCTATGAGCAGTACTTC. Translating it yields CASSLGPAGGPSYEQYF.

The chain couples TRBV6-2 or TRBV6-3 to TRBJ2-3; D gene uncertain. This CDR3 is 16 amino acids long. Germline V gene sequence: CDR1 MNHEY, CDR2 SVGEGT. V was clipped by 1 base and J by 5 bases, with 16 bases between them. In DNA form, the CDR3 reads TGTGCCAGCAGTTACTTGTGGGCTCTTTCGGGAGATACGCAGTATTTT. It encodes CASSYLWALSGDTQYF.